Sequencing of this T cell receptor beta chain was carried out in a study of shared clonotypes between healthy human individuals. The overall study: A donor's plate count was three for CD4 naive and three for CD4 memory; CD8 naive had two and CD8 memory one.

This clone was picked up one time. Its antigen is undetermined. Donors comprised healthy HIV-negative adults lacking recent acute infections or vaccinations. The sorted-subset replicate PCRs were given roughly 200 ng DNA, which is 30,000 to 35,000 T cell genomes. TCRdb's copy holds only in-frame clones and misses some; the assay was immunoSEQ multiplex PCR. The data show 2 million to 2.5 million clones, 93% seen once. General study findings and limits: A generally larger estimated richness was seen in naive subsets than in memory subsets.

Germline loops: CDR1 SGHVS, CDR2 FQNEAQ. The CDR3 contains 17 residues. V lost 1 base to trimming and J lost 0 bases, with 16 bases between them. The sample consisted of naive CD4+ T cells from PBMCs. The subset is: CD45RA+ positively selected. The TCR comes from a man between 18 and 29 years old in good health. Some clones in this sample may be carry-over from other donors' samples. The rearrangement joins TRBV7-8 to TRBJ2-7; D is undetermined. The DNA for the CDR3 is TGTGCCAGCAGCTTAGGATCAGGCGGAACTCACTCCTACGAGCAGTACTTC. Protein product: CASSLGSGGTHSYEQYF.